This T cell receptor (beta chain) was identified during a study of cytomegalovirus exposure and HLA in healthy donors. The CDR3 extends over 15 amino acids. CDR1 and CDR2 (germline): LGHNA, YNFKEQ. The V end lost 0 bases, the J end lost 5 bases, and 10 bases lay between the germline ends. The PCR had 60 Vbeta and 13 Jbeta primers. Measured with immunoSEQ multiplex PCR; TCRdb has only the in-frame clones, and not every one. The profile shows about 150,000 clones, more than 75% of them singletons. The specimen sequenced was PBMCs. V usage is TRBV4-2 and J usage is TRBJ2-2; no definite D call. The TCR was taken from a man aged 30 to 45 in good health and CMV-seropositive. CDR3 DNA: TGTGCCAGCAGCCAAGATCACGGGTTGACCGGGGAGCTGTTTTTT. It codes for CASSQDHGLTGELFF.